These 15 T cell receptor beta chains originate from one sample sequenced in a study of blood T cell repertoires in COVID-19. Method: immunoSEQ multiplex PCR; TCRdb's copy keeps in-frame clones and lacks some. The sample holds hundreds of thousands of clones, around 82% seen once. Sequencing input: peripheral blood. All receptors come from a woman of 80 years or more with active or convalescent COVID-19.

The V call is TRBV5-1, the J call TRBJ1-4, with D tentatively TRBD1 (6 bases). This CDR3 has 15 residues. The V and J ends lost 5 bases and 3 bases respectively, with 14 bases between them. Germline loops: CDR1 SGHRS, CDR2 YFSETQ. CDR3 residues: CASSLQGRPNEKLFF. The CDR3 nucleotides are TGCGCCAGCAGTTTACAGGGTCGGCCTAATGAAAAACTGTTTTTT.

The chain is built from TRBV15 and TRBJ1-1; TRBD1 aligns across 9 bases. V lost 7 bases to trimming and J lost 7 bases; unmatched junction nucleotides: 7. CDR1 and CDR2 from the germline V gene are LNHNV and YYDKDF (reference sequence). This CDR3 comprises 13 residues. The CDR3 loop reads CATTRDRADEAFF. In nucleotides, the CDR3 is TGTGCCACCACCCGGGACAGGGCAGATGAAGCTTTCTTT. Looking up the rest from reference TRBV15 and TRBJ1-1 gives the full variable domain: DAMVIQNPRYQVTQFGKPVTLSCSQTLNHNVMYWYQQKSSQAPKLLFHYYDKDFNNEADTPDNFQSRRPNTSFCFLDIRSPGLGDTAMYLCATTRDRADEAFFGQGTRLTVV.

The chain combines TRBV19 with TRBJ1-2; maybe TRBD1 (6 bases). The CDR3 loop spans 12 amino acids. Germline CDR1 is LNHDA and CDR2 is SQIVND (reference sequence). The germline V and J ends were trimmed by 4 bases and 8 bases, with 11 bases remaining between them. The CDR3 loop is CASSTGAGGYTF. Written as DNA, the CDR3 is TGTGCCAGTAGTACAGGGGCCGGAGGCTACACCTTC.

This clone was found once. The rearrangement joins TRBV5-1 to TRBJ2-3; TRBD2 matches at 8 bases. CDR3 length equals 16 residues. The germline V gene encodes CDR1 SGHRS and CDR2 YFSETQ. With V trimmed by 4 bases and J by 6 bases, 13 bases remained unmatched. This CDR3 reads CASSANYGTRGDTQYF. The CDR3 nucleotides read TGCGCCAGCAGCGCTAATTACGGGACTAGGGGTGATACGCAGTATTTT.

The V call is TRBV6-5, the J call TRBJ1-1; D gene ambiguous. The CDR3 runs 14 residues. Trimming took off 7 bases at V and 7 bases at J, with 19 bases between the two ends. Germline-derived CDR1 and CDR2 are MNHEY and SVGAGI. Here the CDR3 reads CASTVAVSRNEAFF. The DNA of the CDR3 is TGTGCCAGCACCGTCGCGGTCTCTCGGAATGAAGCTTTCTTT.

This chain connects TRBV10-3 to TRBJ2-7; the match to TRBD1 covers 8 bases. The CDR3 loop spans 15 amino acids. Looked up from germline, CDR1 is ENHRY and CDR2 is SYGVKD. V was clipped by 8 bases and J by 2 bases; unmatched bases: 11. The CDR3 is CAIPGRQGSAYEQYF. In DNA, the CDR3 is TGTGCCATCCCGGGCAGACAGGGGAGCGCCTACGAGCAGTACTTC.

V gene TRBV10-3 combines with J gene TRBJ1-5; D is unresolved. This CDR3 spans 13 amino acids. The germline V gene encodes CDR1 ENHRY and CDR2 SYGVKD. The germline V and J ends were trimmed by 7 bases and 0 bases, with 7 bases remaining between them. The CDR3 here is CAIMADSNQPQHF. The CDR3 coding sequence is TGTGCCATCATGGCCGATAGCAATCAGCCCCAGCATTTT.

V usage is TRBV30 and J usage is TRBJ1-6; TRBD1 matches at 8 bases. Germline V lookup: CDR1 GTSNPN, CDR2 SVGIG (reference sequence). The CDR3 spans 13 residues. V was pared by 3 bases and J by 5 bases, with 0 bases of the junction left unmatched. The CDR3 region has the DNA TGTGCCTGGAGGGGACAGGATAATTCACCCCTCCACTTT. This encodes CAWRGQDNSPLHF.

The V and J genes are TRBV5-4 and TRBJ2-7, with TRBD1 matching 9 bases. Germline trimming cut 4 bases from V and 7 bases from J; bases unmatched to any gene: 6. Per germline, CDR1 SGHNT and CDR2 YYREEE (reference sequence). The CDR3 spans 13 residues. The CDR3: CASSPGTGLEQYF. CDR3 DNA sequence: TGTGCCAGCAGCCCCGGGACAGGGTTAGAGCAGTACTTC.

The chain couples TRBV5-1 to TRBJ1-2; TRBD1 matches 7 bases. V lost 4 bases to trimming and J lost 2 bases; unmatched junction nucleotides: 11. The germline V gene encodes CDR1 SGHRS and CDR2 YFSETQ. The CDR3 contains 16 residues. The CDR3 is CASSLGFGDRNYGYTF. In DNA, the CDR3 is TGCGCCAGCAGCCTAGGATTTGGGGACAGAAACTATGGCTACACCTTC.

This chain uses TRBV6-5 with TRBJ2-3; 10 nucleotides align to TRBD1. With V trimmed by 5 bases and J by 5 bases, 7 bases remained unmatched. This CDR3 region has 15 residues. In germline, CDR1 is MNHEY, CDR2 SVGAGI. In DNA form, the CDR3 reads TGTGCCAGCAGTACCGGGACAGGGGACCGAGATACGCAGTATTTT. Its protein is CASSTGTGDRDTQYF.

The V gene is TRBV6-5, the J gene TRBJ1-2, with TRBD1 matching 9 bases. V lost 8 bases, J lost 6 bases, and 13 bases stayed unmatched. This CDR3 region has 15 residues. The germline V gene encodes CDR1 MNHEY and CDR2 SVGAGI. CDR3 region: CASDPGQGPIDGYTF. The CDR3 region has the DNA TGTGCCAGCGATCCGGGACAGGGACCAATCGATGGCTACACCTTC.

V usage is TRBV28 and J usage is TRBJ2-5; D perhaps matches TRBD1 (6 bases). CDR1 is MDHEN, CDR2 SYDVKM, per germline. The CDR3 extends over 13 amino acids. V was shortened by 3 bases and J by 5 bases, with 10 bases between the two germline ends. Written as DNA, the CDR3 is TGTGCCAGCAGTTTCGAGGGGGAGGAGACCCAGTACTTC. Translation: CASSFEGEETQYF.

The rearrangement uses TRBV11-2 and TRBJ1-4; D gene unclear. CDR3 size: 13 residues. Trimming took 5 bases from V and 7 from J, leaving 11 bases between them. CDR1 and CDR2 (germline): SGHAT, FQNNGV. CDR3 residues: CASSRGQSEKLFF. The CDR3 DNA reads TGTGCCAGCAGCCGGGGTCAGAGTGAAAAACTGTTTTTT.

The chain uses TRBV5-1 and TRBJ2-5; perhaps TRBD2 as D (5 bases). CDR1 is SGHRS, CDR2 YFSETQ, per germline. Trimming removed 3 bases from V and 3 bases from J, with 12 bases in between. The CDR3 consists of 14 residues. The CDR3 DNA follows: TGCGCCAGCAGCTCCGTTGTGGGAGAAGAGACCCAGTACTTC. Protein sequence: CASSSVVGEETQYF.